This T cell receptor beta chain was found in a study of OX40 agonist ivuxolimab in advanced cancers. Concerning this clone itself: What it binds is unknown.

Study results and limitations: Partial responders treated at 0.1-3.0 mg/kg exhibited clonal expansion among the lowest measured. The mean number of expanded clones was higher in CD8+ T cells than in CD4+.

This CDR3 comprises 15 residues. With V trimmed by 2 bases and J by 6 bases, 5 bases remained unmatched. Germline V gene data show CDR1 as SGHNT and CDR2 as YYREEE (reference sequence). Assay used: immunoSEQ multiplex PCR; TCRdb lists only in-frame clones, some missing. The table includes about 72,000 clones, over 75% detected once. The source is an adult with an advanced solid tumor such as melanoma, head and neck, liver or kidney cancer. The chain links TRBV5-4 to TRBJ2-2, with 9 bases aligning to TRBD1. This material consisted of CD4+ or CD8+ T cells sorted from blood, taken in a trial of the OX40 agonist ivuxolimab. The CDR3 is CASSFRQGESGELFF. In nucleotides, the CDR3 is TGTGCCAGCAGCTTCCGACAGGGGGAGTCCGGGGAGCTGTTTTTT.